This T cell receptor beta chain was obtained from a study of cytomegalovirus exposure and HLA in healthy donors. Looking at the study overall: Within an early data release were 85 million or so unique TCRs drawn from HLA-typed donors. Study-wide results and limits: Later analysis indicated greater clonal expansion among HLA-associated TCR beta chains than among equally common other chains. TRBV6-2, TRBV6-3 and some other V segments were excluded as indistinguishable. As was reported, the classifier diagnosed cytomegalovirus status with high specificity and sensitivity.

The PCR had 60 Vbeta and 13 Jbeta primers. Profiling relied on immunoSEQ multiplex PCR, and the TCRdb table lists in-frame clones only, not all of them. The sample lists 90,000 to 110,000 clones; 75% to 85% were seen once. Concerning this clone itself: Its antigen is currently unknown.

CDR1 is SEHNR and CDR2 is FQNEAQ in the germline V gene (reference sequence). The CDR3 consists of 14 residues. The V end lost 1 base, the J end lost 4 bases, and 10 bases lay between the germline ends. This chain connects TRBV7-9 to TRBJ2-5; D is perhaps TRBD1 (6 bases). Sequenced material: PBMCs. This TCR derives from a man younger than 45 in good health and CMV-seronegative. Here the CDR3 DNA reads TGTGCCAGCAGCTTAGGGGGGCTAAGAGAGACCCAGTACTTC. Amino acid sequence: CASSLGGLRETQYF. Supplemented by reference TRBV7-9 and TRBJ2-5, the full variable domain reads DTGVSQNPRHKITKRGQNVTFRCDPISEHNRLYWYRQTLGQGPEFLTYFQNEAQLEKSRLLSDRFSAERPKGSFSTLEIQRTEQGDSAMYLCASSLGGLRETQYFGPGTRLLVL.